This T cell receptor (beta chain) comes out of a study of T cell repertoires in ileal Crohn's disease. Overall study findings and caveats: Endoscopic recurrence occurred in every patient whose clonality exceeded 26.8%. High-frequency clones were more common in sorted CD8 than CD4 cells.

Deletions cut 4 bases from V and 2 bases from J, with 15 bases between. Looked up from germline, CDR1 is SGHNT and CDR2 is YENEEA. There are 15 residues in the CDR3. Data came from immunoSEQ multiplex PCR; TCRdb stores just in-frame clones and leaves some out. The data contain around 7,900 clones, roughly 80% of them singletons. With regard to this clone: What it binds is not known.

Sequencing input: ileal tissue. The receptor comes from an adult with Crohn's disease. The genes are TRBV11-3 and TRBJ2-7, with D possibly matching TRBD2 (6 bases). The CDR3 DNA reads TGTGCCAGCAGCTCCGACCGGGACTCCCCCTACGAGCAGTACTTC. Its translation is CASSSDRDSPYEQYF.